A single sample is the source of the 30 T cell receptor beta chains below, sequenced in a study of T cell responses to AZD1222 COVID-19 vaccine (dated by TCRdb to the early 2020s). This sample's time point label indicates: baseline before first vaccination. The treatment or condition label for this specimen denotes: meningococcal conjugate vaccine given as trial control. Libraries were built with the immunoSEQ multiplex PCR assay. What TCRdb holds here is the immuneACCESS table cut down to in-frame rearrangements. Part of the clones is not present; checked against another copy, under half of the missing clones reflect an unresolved V gene, and the others are unexplained. The sample table holds some 150,000 clones, of which roughly 93% were seen once. 0.75% to 1% of the sample is held by the ten biggest clonotypes. The sequencing used peripheral blood, collected on day 0 of MenACWY control vaccination. Receptor source: an adult in good health.

The V call is TRBV27, the J call TRBJ2-7; D ambiguous. CDR1 is MNHEY, CDR2 SMNVEV, per germline (reference sequence). Trimming pared 3 bases from V and 0 bases from J, leaving 15 bases between. CDR3 size: 16 residues. CDR3 nucleotides: TGTGCCAGCAGTTTCTACGTGGGTGGACCCTCCTACGAGCAGTACTTC. Translated: CASSFYVGGPSYEQYF.

The chain links TRBV7-6 to TRBJ1-2; possibly TRBD1 for D (5 bases). The V gene's germline CDR1 is SGHVS and CDR2 FNYEAQ. The germline V and J ends were trimmed by 5 bases and 8 bases, with 21 bases remaining between them. The CDR3 extends over 15 amino acids. In DNA, the CDR3 is TGTGCCAGCAGCACATCGTTGGGAGGGGAAAGCGGCTACACCTTC. It codes for CASSTSLGGESGYTF.

The chain employs TRBV3-1 (or the pseudogene TRBV3-2) and TRBJ2-1, with 11 bases matching TRBD2. The CDR3 spans 15 residues. J gave up 2 bases and V 4 bases, and 1 base lay outside the gene matches. Germline CDR1 and CDR2: LGHDT and YNNKEL (reference sequence). CDR3 sequence (DNA): TGTGCCAGCAGCCCACTAGCGGGAGCCTACAATGAGCAGTTCTTC. Its protein is CASSPLAGAYNEQFF.

The CDR3 DNA sequence: TGTGCCAGCAGCTTAGGGAGGCAGTCCTATAATTCACCCCTCCACTTT. Its translation: CASSLGRQSYNSPLHF. The gene calls are TRBV7-2 and TRBJ1-6; D call uncertain. CDR3 length: 16 amino acids. CDR1 is SGHTA and CDR2 is FQGNSA in the germline V gene. Deletions cut 1 base from V and 1 base from J, with 8 bases between.

The count of this clone is one. The chain couples TRBV7-9 to TRBJ2-1, with 7 bases fitting TRBD1. The germline V gene has CDR1 SEHNR and CDR2 FQNEAQ (reference sequence). With V trimmed by 5 bases and J by 7 bases, 11 bases remained unmatched. There are 15 residues in the CDR3. CDR3 in DNA: TGTGCCAGCAGCCGTGGTTCGGGACAGCTAAATGAGCAGTTCTTC. It yields the protein CASSRGSGQLNEQFF.

The gene calls are TRBV11-2 and TRBJ2-1, with D possibly being TRBD2 (5 bases). Trimming stripped 5 bases from V and 9 bases from J, with 14 bases between. CDR3 length: 13 residues. Germline V gene lookup returns CDR1 SGHAT and CDR2 FQNNGV. The CDR3 loop is CASSTHDRGEQFF. The CDR3 DNA is TGTGCCAGCAGCACCCATGATCGGGGTGAGCAGTTCTTC.

The chain carries TRBV7-2 and TRBJ2-7; the D is unclear. Trimming left V 4 bases short and J 7 bases short, with 14 bases between. The V gene's germline CDR1 is SGHTA and CDR2 FQGNSA. This CDR3 spans 13 amino acids. The CDR3 spells CASSSGHTREQYF. For the CDR3, the DNA is TGTGCCAGCAGCTCCGGGCACACTCGGGAGCAGTACTTC.

V gene TRBV5-4 combines with J gene TRBJ2-3, with D uncertain. Deletions cut 5 bases from V and 0 bases from J, with 4 bases between. Germline V gene lookup returns CDR1 SGHNT and CDR2 YYREEE (reference sequence). CDR3 length: 12 residues. The CDR3 nucleotides read TGTGCCAGCAGGAGTAGCACAGATACGCAGTATTTT. It translates to CASRSSTDTQYF. The full variable domain, completed using reference TRBV5-4 and TRBJ2-3, is ETGVTQSPTHLIKTRGQQVTLRCSSQSGHNTVSWYQQALGQGPQFIFQYYREEENGRGNFPPRFSGLQFPNYSSELNVNALELDDSALYLCASRSSTDTQYFGPGTRLTVL.

This chain links TRBV24-1 with TRBJ1-2; D might be TRBD1 (6 bases). The V and J ends lost 10 bases and 1 base respectively, with 9 bases between them. The CDR3 sequence is 12 residues long. Looked up from germline, CDR1 is KGHDR and CDR2 is SFDVKD. The CDR3 reads CATEDSNYGYTF. CDR3 coding DNA: TGTGCCACAGAGGACAGTAACTATGGCTACACCTTC.

The chain combines TRBV10-2 with TRBJ1-5; D not certain. Germline V gives CDR1 WSHSY, CDR2 SAAADI. V lost 5 bases, J lost 5 bases, and 10 bases lay in between. The CDR3 has 13 residues. In nucleotides, the CDR3 is TGCGCCAGCAGTCCCTCTGGGGATCAGCCCCAGCATTTT. Translation gives CASSPSGDQPQHF.

CDR3 amino acids: CASSAKKMAGYTF. In DNA, the CDR3 is TGTGCCAGTAGTGCCAAGAAGATGGCTGGCTACACCTTC. This chain links TRBV19 with TRBJ1-2; D unresolved. Looked up from germline, CDR1 is LNHDA and CDR2 is SQIVND (reference sequence). Trimming pared 5 bases from V and 7 bases from J, leaving 14 bases between. This CDR3 is 13 amino acids long.

For this clone: The germline gene is not matched at one end of the junction; a read error may be the cause. The chain couples TRBV19 to TRBJ1-1; D is unclear. Germline CDR1 reads LNHDA; CDR2 reads SQIVND (reference sequence). The CDR3 runs 12 residues. The CDR3 DNA reads as TGTGCCAGTAGTAGACCCATTGCCGCCACATTATTT. Translating it yields CASSRPIAATLF.

V gene TRBV9 combines with J gene TRBJ1-2; 9 nucleotides agree with TRBD1. From germline, CDR1 is SGDLS and CDR2 YYNGEE. Germline trimming cut 4 bases from V and 4 bases from J; bases unmatched to any gene: 5. The CDR3 runs to 14 residues. The CDR3 sequence is CASSPGQGLYGYTF. Here the CDR3 DNA reads TGTGCCAGCAGCCCGGGACAGGGCCTCTATGGCTACACCTTC.

The chain recombines TRBV5-1 with TRBJ2-7; D may be TRBD1 (6 bases). From germline, CDR1 is SGHRS and CDR2 YFSETQ. V was trimmed by 4 bases and J by 0 bases, leaving 17 bases between them. The CDR3 covers 16 residues. The CDR3 DNA reads TGCGCCAGCAGCCCCACGGACAGCTACCGCTCCTACGAGCAGTACTTC. Its protein product is CASSPTDSYRSYEQYF.

The chain links TRBV7-9 to TRBJ1-3, with D unclear. Per the germline V gene, CDR1 is SEHNR and CDR2 is FQNEAQ (reference sequence). The CDR3 is 14 amino acids. V dropped 2 bases and J dropped 5 bases, with 10 bases sitting between them. This CDR3 reads CASSLSGTRNTIYF. CDR3 DNA: TGTGCCAGCAGCTTAAGCGGTACCCGAAACACCATATATTTT.

This sequence joins TRBV7-2 and TRBJ1-2; D might be TRBD1 (5 bases). V shed 0 bases and J shed 7 bases, with 15 bases lying between them. This CDR3 has 15 amino acids. Germline CDR1 and CDR2: SGHTA and FQGNSA. CDR3 DNA sequence: TGTGCCAGCAGCTTAGCGGGAGGGCAGGGTGCTGGCTACACCTTC. Its translation is CASSLAGGQGAGYTF.

The genes are TRBV7-9 and TRBJ1-1; D possibly corresponds to TRBD1 (5 bases). This CDR3 has 18 residues. Looked up from germline, CDR1 is SEHNR and CDR2 is FQNEAQ (reference sequence). Between the trimmed V and J ends, which lost 5 bases and 0 bases, there was a span of 22 bases. Here the CDR3 DNA reads TGTGCCAGCAGCGCCCGACAGAGAACCTCCCAGATGAACACTGAAGCTTTCTTT. This sequence encodes CASSARQRTSQMNTEAFF.

V and J are TRBV5-1 and TRBJ1-4; maybe TRBD1 (6 bases). In germline, CDR1 is SGHRS, CDR2 YFSETQ. V was clipped by 1 base and J by 6 bases, with 7 bases between them. CDR3 length: 13 residues. In nucleotides, the CDR3 is TGCGCCAGCAGCTTGCCAGGGGATGAAAAACTGTTTTTT. It specifies CASSLPGDEKLFF. The variable domain in full, with the rest retrieved from reference TRBV5-1 and TRBJ1-4, is KAGVTQTPRYLIKTRGQQVTLSCSPISGHRSVSWYQQTPGQGLQFLFEYFSETQRNKGNFPGRFSGRQFSNSRSEMNVSTLELGDSALYLCASSLPGDEKLFFGSGTQLSVL.

There are a few counts of this clone. The genes are TRBV5-1 and TRBJ1-5, with D uncertain. This CDR3 is built from 15 residues. The V gene's germline CDR1 is SGHRS and CDR2 YFSETQ. The ends were cut back, 1 base at V and 5 bases at J, with 13 bases in the middle. The CDR3 loop is CASSLTGRRDQPQHF. The DNA of the CDR3 is TGCGCCAGCAGCTTGACGGGCAGGCGGGATCAGCCCCAGCATTTT.

The V and J genes are TRBV29-1 and TRBJ2-7; 7 bases match TRBD1. With V trimmed by 5 bases and J by 3 bases, 4 bases remained unmatched. The germline V gene has CDR1 SQVTM and CDR2 ANQGSEA. The CDR3 sequence is 12 residues long. The CDR3 is CSVRTGFYEQYF. DNA of the CDR3: TGCAGCGTTAGGACAGGATTCTACGAGCAGTACTTC.

The rearrangement links TRBV6-5 to TRBJ1-2; 8 nucleotides match TRBD1. The CDR3 has 14 amino acids. V was pared by 4 bases and J by 7 bases, with 8 bases of the junction left unmatched. In germline, CDR1 is MNHEY, CDR2 SVGAGI. The CDR3 DNA reads as TGTGCCAGCAGTTTTAGACAGGGGCGGAGTGGCTACACCTTC. Its protein product is CASSFRQGRSGYTF.

This CDR3 reads CASSQESGLYEQYF. DNA of the CDR3: TGCGCCAGCAGCCAAGAGTCAGGTCTGTACGAGCAGTACTTC. V usage is TRBV4-1 and J usage is TRBJ2-7; D is ambiguous. V shed 0 bases and J shed 4 bases, with 10 bases lying between them. There are 14 residues in the CDR3. Germline V CDR1 and CDR2: MGHRA, YSYEKL.

This clone was seen a single time. The CDR3 DNA is TGCAGCGTTGAAGATCGGGTTGGCTACACCTTC. Protein: CSVEDRVGYTF. The chain carries TRBV29-1 and TRBJ1-2; D not resolved. Trimming stripped 0 bases from V and 7 bases from J, with 6 bases between. The CDR3 consists of 11 residues. The germline CDR1 and CDR2 sequences are SQVTM and ANQGSEA.

The chain combines TRBV4-2 with TRBJ1-6, with 8 bases aligning to TRBD1. There are 16 residues in the CDR3. Losses at the gene ends were 2 bases for V and 8 bases for J; bases not matched to a gene: 8. The germline gives CDR1 LGHNA, CDR2 YNFKEQ. Here the CDR3 DNA reads TGTGCCAGCAGCCAACAGCCGGGACAGGCTCATTCACCCCTCCACTTT. Its protein product is CASSQQPGQAHSPLHF.

The chain carries TRBV7-2 and TRBJ1-2, with D tentatively TRBD1 (6 bases). The CDR3 runs 15 residues. From germline, CDR1 is SGHTA and CDR2 FQGNSA. V was trimmed by 5 bases and J by 8 bases, leaving 21 bases between them. This CDR3 is CASSPFRGPGEGYTF. The CDR3 bases are TGTGCCAGCAGCCCCTTTCGGGGGCCCGGGGAGGGCTACACCTTC.

The chain carries TRBV18 and TRBJ2-2; 9 positions match TRBD2. The CDR3 sequence is 16 residues long. Germline V CDR1 and CDR2: KGHSH, LQKENI. V lost 1 base and J lost 6; bases outside the gene matches: 6. CDR3 DNA sequence: TGTGCCAGCTCACCACTACCGGGACTAGCTGCCGGGGAGCTGTTTTTT. Protein: CASSPLPGLAAGELFF.

This chain joins TRBV7-9 and TRBJ2-1; 14 nucleotides match TRBD2. Germline V gene lookup returns CDR1 SEHNR and CDR2 FQNEAQ (reference sequence). This CDR3 comprises 19 residues. V lost 4 bases to trimming and J lost 0 bases; unmatched junction nucleotides: 8. CDR3 nucleotides: TGTGCCAGCAGCTCATTGGGACTAGCGGGAGAGGGCTCCTACAATGAGCAGTTCTTC. This encodes CASSSLGLAGEGSYNEQFF.

The chain links TRBV5-6 to TRBJ1-2, with D perhaps TRBD1 (6 bases). CDR3 size: 18 residues. Germline V gene lookup returns CDR1 SGHDT and CDR2 YYEEEE. V was trimmed by 3 bases and J by 4 bases, leaving 25 bases between them. The CDR3 region has the DNA TGTGCCAGCAGCTCCACAGCCCCGGGACACGGTTTTTTCTATGGCTACACCTTC. Amino acids: CASSSTAPGHGFFYGYTF.

The genes are TRBV5-4 and TRBJ2-7; TRBD2 is a possible D gene (6 bases). The CDR3 runs 15 residues. V lost 0 bases and J 2 bases, leaving 12 bases between the germline ends. Germline values: CDR1 SGHNT, CDR2 YYREEE (reference sequence). The CDR3 DNA reads as TGTGCCAGCAGCTTGGGGGCGGGGCCCACCTACGAGCAGTACTTC. It encodes CASSLGAGPTYEQYF.

V and J are TRBV27 and TRBJ1-6; 7 nucleotides align to TRBD1. Trimming removed 5 bases from V and 7 bases from J; junction bases left unmatched: 14. This CDR3 contains 17 residues. From germline, CDR1 is MNHEY and CDR2 SMNVEV (reference sequence). In DNA form, the CDR3 reads TGTGCCAGCAGTACCCTAAGGACAGGATCGTCCAATTCACCCCTCCACTTT. Translated, it gives CASSTLRTGSSNSPLHF.